A selection of T cell receptor beta chains follows, all from one sample in a study of T cell responses to AZD1222 COVID-19 vaccine. The data were produced by immunoSEQ multiplex PCR, yet TCRdb's version contains in-frame clones alone and is incomplete. This sample has about 180,000 clones; roughly 93% occur once, and the top ten carry roughly 1%. The sample here was peripheral blood, taken 28 days after the second dose of the MenACWY control vaccine. Source of these receptors: an adult who received the MenACWY meningococcal vaccine as a control. CDR3s include the opening cysteine and the closing phenylalanine or tryptophan. A D gene is named only where the DNA matches it firmly. Clone sizes are given selectively: once, few, many, or a class where the clone is expanded.

V	D	size	J	CDR3	DNA
TRBV11-3	NA	once	TRBJ1-1	CASSSGQNTEAFF	TGTGCCAGCAGCTCCGGACAGAACACTGAAGCTTTCTTT
TRBV19	NA	NA	TRBJ2-5	CASSGLKRETQYF	TGTGCCAGTAGCGGGCTGAAACGAGAGACCCAGTACTTC
TRBV7-9	NA	NA	TRBJ2-7	CASSLVGGGSSYEQYF	TGTGCCAGCAGCTTAGTGGGGGGCGGGAGCTCCTACGAGCAGTACTTC
TRBV7-2	NA	NA	TRBJ2-2	CASSQTRRFAGELFF	TGTGCCAGCAGCCAGACTAGGAGATTTGCCGGGGAGCTGTTTTTT
TRBV7-9	NA	NA	TRBJ1-6	CASSLGASYNSPLHF	TGTGCCAGCAGCTTAGGGGCGTCCTATAATTCACCCCTCCACTTT
TRBV5-4	TRBD2	NA	TRBJ2-3	CASSPPGTRITDTQYF	TGTGCCAGCAGCCCCCCCGGGACTAGGATCACAGATACGCAGTATTTT
TRBV7-2	NA	NA	TRBJ1-6	CASSLAGLKSSPLHF	TGTGCCAGCAGCTTAGCGGGACTCAAGTCGTCTCCCCTCCACTTT
TRBV12-3/TRBV12-4	NA	NA	TRBJ1-1	CASSLGTEAFF	TGTGCCAGCAGTTTAGGCACTGAAGCTTTCTTT
TRBV28	NA	once	TRBJ1-4	CASSSVLEKLFF	TGTGCCAGCAGTTCGGTTCTGGAAAAACTGTTTTTT
TRBV5-6	TRBD2	NA	TRBJ2-3	CASSPQGPGTSVADTQYF	TGTGCCAGCAGCCCTCAAGGGCCCGGGACTAGCGTCGCAGATACGCAGTATTTT
TRBV7-3	NA	NA	TRBJ1-2	CASSAGGANYGYTF	TGTGCCAGCAGCGCCGGCGGAGCTAACTATGGCTACACCTTC
TRBV6-5	NA	NA	TRBJ1-2	CASSYRGQNYGYTF	TGTGCCAGCAGTTACCGCGGACAGAACTATGGCTACACCTTC
TRBV11-2	NA	NA	TRBJ2-1	CASSLGAGVGNEQFF	TGTGCCAGCAGCTTAGGGGCAGGGGTGGGCAATGAGCAGTTCTTC
TRBV19	NA	once	TRBJ1-5	CASTLRFSNQPQHF	TGTGCCAGTACCCTAAGGTTCAGCAATCAGCCCCAGCATTTT
TRBV6-6	NA	NA	TRBJ1-4	CASSYVPGELVEKLFF	TGTGCCAGCAGTTACGTACCGGGGGAATTAGTTGAAAAACTGTTTTTT
TRBV12-3/TRBV12-4	NA	NA	TRBJ1-2	CASSPVLGNGYTF	TGTGCCAGCAGCCCAGTGTTGGGGAATGGCTACACCTTC
TRBV3-1/TRBV3-2	NA	NA	TRBJ1-1	CASSQPQTVGTEAFF	TGTGCCAGCAGCCAACCCCAGACCGTCGGGACAGAAGCTTTCTTT